The T cell receptor beta chain under discussion was sequenced for a study of blood T cell repertoires in COVID-19. Study context: Acute and convalescent COVID-19 specimens originated in the United States, Italy and Spain. PBMCs, B-cell-depleted T cells, or T cells provided the cDNA or gDNA that made up the material.

For recovered donors of Cohort 3, there were two negative PCRs, clearance, or symptom resolution. Authors' analysis steps: Reference gene primer amplification gave nucleated cell count estimates. Assay: immunoSEQ multiplex PCR; the TCRdb copy retains only in-frame clones and omits some. Clone size and the V and J calls come from that table; the DNA yielded D and trimming. The table has around 310,000 clones, around nine tenths seen once. CDR3 length equals 15 residues. Per the germline V gene, CDR1 is WNHNN and CDR2 is SYGVQD (reference sequence). V dropped 3 bases and J dropped 0 bases, with 11 bases sitting between them.

The chain couples TRBV10-1 to TRBJ1-1; D unresolved. The sequence was obtained from a young man who had recovered from COVID-19. Sequencing was done on a sample of PBMCs or T cells enriched from blood (not recorded which). In DNA form, the CDR3 reads TGCGCCAGCAGTGATACAGCCACCTTGAACACTGAAGCTTTCTTT. Protein: CASSDTATLNTEAFF.